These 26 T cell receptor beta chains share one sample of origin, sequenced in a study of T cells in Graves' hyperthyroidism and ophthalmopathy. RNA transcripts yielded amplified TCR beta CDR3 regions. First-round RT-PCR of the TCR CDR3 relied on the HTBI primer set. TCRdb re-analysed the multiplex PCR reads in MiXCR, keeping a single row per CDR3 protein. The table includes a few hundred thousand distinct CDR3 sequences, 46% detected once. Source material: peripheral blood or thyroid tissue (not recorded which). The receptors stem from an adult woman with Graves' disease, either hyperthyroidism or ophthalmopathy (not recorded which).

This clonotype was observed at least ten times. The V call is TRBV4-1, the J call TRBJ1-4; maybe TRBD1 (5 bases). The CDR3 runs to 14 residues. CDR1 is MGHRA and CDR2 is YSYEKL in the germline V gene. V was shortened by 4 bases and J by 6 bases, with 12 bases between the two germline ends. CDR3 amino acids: CASSRGVSDEKLFF. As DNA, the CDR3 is TGCGCCAGCAGCCGGGGGGTCTCTGATGAAAAACTGTTTTTT.

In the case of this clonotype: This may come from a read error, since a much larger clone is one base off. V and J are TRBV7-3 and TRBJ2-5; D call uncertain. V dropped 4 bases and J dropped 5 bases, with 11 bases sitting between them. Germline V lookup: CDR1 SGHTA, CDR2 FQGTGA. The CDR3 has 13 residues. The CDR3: CASSSIGWETQYF. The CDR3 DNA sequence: TGTGCCAGCAGCTCCATCGGTTGGGAGACCCAGTACTTC.

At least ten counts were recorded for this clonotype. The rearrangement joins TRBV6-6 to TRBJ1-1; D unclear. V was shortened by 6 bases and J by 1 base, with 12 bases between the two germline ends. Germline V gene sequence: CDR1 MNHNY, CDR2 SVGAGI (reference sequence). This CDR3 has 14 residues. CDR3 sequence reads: CASSPRFENTEAFF. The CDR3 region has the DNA TGTGCCAGCAGCCCCAGGTTTGAGAACACTGAAGCTTTCTTT.

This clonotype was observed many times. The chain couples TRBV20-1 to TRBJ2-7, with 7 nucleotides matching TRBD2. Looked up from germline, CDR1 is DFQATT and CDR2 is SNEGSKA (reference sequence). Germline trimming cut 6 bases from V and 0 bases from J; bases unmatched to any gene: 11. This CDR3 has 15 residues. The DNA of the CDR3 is TGCAGTGCACCTAGCCTAGCGGCTAGCTCCTACGAGCAGTACTTC. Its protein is CSAPSLAASSYEQYF.

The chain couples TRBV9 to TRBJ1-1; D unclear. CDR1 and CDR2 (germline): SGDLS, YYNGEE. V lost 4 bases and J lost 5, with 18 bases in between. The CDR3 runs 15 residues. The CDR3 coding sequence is TGTGCCAGCAGCCCCCCTTTAGGGTTGGATACTGAAGCTTTCTTT. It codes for CASSPPLGLDTEAFF.

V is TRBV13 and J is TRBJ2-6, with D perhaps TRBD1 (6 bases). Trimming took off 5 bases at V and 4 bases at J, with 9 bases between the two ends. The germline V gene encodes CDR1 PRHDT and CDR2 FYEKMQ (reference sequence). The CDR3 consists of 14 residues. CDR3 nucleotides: TGTGCCAGCAGCGCAGGGACAGGGGCCAACGTCCTGACTTTC. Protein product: CASSAGTGANVLTF.

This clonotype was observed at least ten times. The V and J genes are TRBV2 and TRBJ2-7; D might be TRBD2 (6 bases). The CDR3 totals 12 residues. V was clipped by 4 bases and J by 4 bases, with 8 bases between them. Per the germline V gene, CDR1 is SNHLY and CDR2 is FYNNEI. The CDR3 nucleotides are TGTGCCAGCAGTGGGAGGGGATACGAGCAGTACTTC. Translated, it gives CASSGRGYEQYF.

The CDR3 protein is CASSAGQNEQYF. CDR3 DNA: TGCGCCAGCAGCGCGGGACAGAACGAGCAGTACTTC. The V call is TRBV5-1, the J call TRBJ2-7; maybe TRBD1 (7 bases). The V gene's germline CDR1 is SGHRS and CDR2 YFSETQ. The CDR3 is made up of 12 amino acids. With 4 bases removed from V and 5 bases from J, the gap between germline ends came to 10 bases.

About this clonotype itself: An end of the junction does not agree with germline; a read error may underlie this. In nucleotides, the CDR3 is TGTGCCAGCTCACCGGCAAACACTGAAGCTTTCTTT. This translates into CASSPANTEAFF. The chain uses TRBV10-2 and TRBJ1-1; no clear D gene. This CDR3 has 12 residues. CDR1 is WSHSY, CDR2 SAAADI, per germline.

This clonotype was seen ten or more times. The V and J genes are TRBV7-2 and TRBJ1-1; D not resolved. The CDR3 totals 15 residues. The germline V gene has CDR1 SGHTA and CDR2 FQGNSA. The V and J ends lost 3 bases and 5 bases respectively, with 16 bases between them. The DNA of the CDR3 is TGTGCCAGCAGCTTTACGGCCCGCACCGGGACTGAAGCTTTCTTT. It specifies CASSFTARTGTEAFF.

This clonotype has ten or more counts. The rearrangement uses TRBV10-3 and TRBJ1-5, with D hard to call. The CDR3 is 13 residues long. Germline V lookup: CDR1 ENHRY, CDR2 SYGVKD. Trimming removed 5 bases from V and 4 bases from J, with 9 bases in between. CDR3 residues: CAISPEENQPQHF. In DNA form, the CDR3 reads TGTGCCATCAGTCCCGAAGAGAATCAGCCCCAGCATTTT.

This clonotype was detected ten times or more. The DNA for the CDR3 is TGTGCCAGCACCCACGACAGGGGAGGGGGCTACACCTTC. Protein sequence: CASTHDRGGGYTF. The genes are TRBV6-1 and TRBJ1-2; 8 bases map to TRBD1. The CDR3 contains 13 residues. Per the germline V gene, CDR1 is MNHNS and CDR2 is SASEGT. J lost 8 bases, V lost 7 bases, and 9 bases had no gene match.

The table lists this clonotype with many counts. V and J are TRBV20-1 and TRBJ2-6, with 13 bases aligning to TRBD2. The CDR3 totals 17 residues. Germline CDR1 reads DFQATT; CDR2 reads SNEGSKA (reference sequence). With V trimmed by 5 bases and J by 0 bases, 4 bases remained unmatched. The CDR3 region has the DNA TGCAGTGCTTATCGACTAGCGGGGGGCTCTGGGGCCAACGTCCTGACTTTC. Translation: CSAYRLAGGSGANVLTF.

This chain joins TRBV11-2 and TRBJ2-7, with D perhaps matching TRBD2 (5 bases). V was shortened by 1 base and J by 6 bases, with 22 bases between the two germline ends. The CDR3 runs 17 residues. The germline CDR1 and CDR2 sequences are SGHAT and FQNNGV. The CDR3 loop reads CASSLVIYPTSAGEQYF. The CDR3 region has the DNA TGTGCCAGCAGCTTAGTAATATACCCTACTAGTGCCGGCGAGCAGTACTTC.

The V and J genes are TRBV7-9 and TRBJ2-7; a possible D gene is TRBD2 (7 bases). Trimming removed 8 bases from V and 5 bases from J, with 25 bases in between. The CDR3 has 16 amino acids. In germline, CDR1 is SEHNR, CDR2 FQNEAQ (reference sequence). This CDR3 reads CASSPEGGRLGDEQYF. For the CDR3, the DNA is TGTGCCAGCTCTCCGGAGGGGGGGAGATTAGGCGACGAGCAGTACTTC.

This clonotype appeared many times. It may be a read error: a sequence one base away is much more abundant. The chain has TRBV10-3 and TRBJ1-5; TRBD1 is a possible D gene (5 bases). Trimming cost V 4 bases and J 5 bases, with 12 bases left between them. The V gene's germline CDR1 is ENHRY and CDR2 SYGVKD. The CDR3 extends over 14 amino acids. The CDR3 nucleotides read TGTGCCATCAGTGGGGCATCGGGGGATCAGCCCCAGCATTTT. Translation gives CAISGASGDQPQHF.

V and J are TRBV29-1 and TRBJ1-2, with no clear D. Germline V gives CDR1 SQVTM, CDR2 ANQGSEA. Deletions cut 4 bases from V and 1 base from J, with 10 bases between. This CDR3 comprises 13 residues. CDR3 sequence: CSVVGSGNYGYTF. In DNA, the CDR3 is TGCAGCGTTGTGGGGTCGGGTAACTATGGCTACACCTTC.

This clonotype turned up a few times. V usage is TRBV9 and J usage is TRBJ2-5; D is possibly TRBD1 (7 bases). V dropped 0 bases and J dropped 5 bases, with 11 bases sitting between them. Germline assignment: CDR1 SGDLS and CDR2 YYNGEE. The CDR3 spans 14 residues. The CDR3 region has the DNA TGTGCCAGCAGCGTAGTCCCAGGGGGGGAGACCCAGTACTTC. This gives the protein CASSVVPGGETQYF.

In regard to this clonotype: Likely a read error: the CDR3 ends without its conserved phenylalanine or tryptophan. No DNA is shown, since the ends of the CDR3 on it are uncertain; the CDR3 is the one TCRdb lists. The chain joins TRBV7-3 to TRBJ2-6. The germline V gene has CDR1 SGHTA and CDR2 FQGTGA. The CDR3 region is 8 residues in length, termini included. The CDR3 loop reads CASTLSTS.

CDR3 coding DNA: TGTGCCGAGGGTTCGGAAGTGACGAACACCGGGGAGCTGTTTTTT. It is translated as CAEGSEVTNTGELFF. The chain recombines TRBV11-2 with TRBJ2-2; the D gene is possibly TRBD2 (5 bases). The CDR3 consists of 15 residues. V shed 11 bases and J shed 0 bases, with 16 bases lying between them. The germline V gene encodes CDR1 SGHAT and CDR2 FQNNGV.

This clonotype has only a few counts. The CDR3 reads CASSTTGGNTIYF. The CDR3, as DNA: TGTGCCAGCAGTACCACGGGAGGAAACACCATATATTTT. The V call is TRBV28, the J call TRBJ1-3; D is unclear. Trimming shortened V by 5 bases and J by 4 bases, and 9 bases separated the two germline ends. The CDR3 is made up of 13 amino acids. Germline CDR1 MDHEN, CDR2 SYDVKM.

DNA of the CDR3: TGCAGTGCTAGATCTGACAGGGGTAGGGAGCTGTTTTTT. Encoded protein: CSARSDRGRELFF. This rearrangement joins TRBV20-1 to TRBJ2-2; TRBD1 aligns across 8 bases. The CDR3 totals 13 residues. Trimming removed 2 bases from V and 9 bases from J; junction bases left unmatched: 5. CDR1 DFQATT and CDR2 SNEGSKA come from the germline V gene (reference sequence).

As DNA, the CDR3 is TGTGCCATCAGCTCCGGGACTAGCGGTATCCCCAATGAGCAGTTCTTC. Translation: CAISSGTSGIPNEQFF. The J gene is TRBJ2-1, the V gene TRBV10-3; 11 nucleotides agree with TRBD2. The CDR3 contains 16 residues. Germline lookup yields CDR1 ENHRY and CDR2 SYGVKD. The V and J ends lost 6 bases and 6 bases, in that order; junction bases with no gene match: 10.

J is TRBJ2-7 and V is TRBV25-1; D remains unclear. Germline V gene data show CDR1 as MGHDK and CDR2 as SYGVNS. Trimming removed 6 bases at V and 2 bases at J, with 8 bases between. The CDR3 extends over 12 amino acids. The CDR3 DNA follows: TGTGCCAGCAGCGCAATCCCCTACGAGCAGTACTTC. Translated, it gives CASSAIPYEQYF.

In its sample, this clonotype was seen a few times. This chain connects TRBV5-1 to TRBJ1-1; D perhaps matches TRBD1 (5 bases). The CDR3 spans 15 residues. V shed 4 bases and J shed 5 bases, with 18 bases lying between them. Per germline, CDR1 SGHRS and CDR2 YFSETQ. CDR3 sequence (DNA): TGCGCCAGCAGCCCCCAGGGTTCCCGGCGGACTGAAGCTTTCTTT. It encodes CASSPQGSRRTEAFF.

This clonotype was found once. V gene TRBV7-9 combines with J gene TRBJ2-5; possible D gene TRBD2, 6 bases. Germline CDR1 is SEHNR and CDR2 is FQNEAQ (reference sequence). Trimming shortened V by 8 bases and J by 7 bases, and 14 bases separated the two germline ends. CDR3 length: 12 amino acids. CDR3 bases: TGTGCCAGCCGCCGACTAGAGGTGACCCAGTACTTC. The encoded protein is CASRRLEVTQYF. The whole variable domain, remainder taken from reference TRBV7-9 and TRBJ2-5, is DTGVSQNPRHKITKRGQNVTFRCDPISEHNRLYWYRQTLGQGPEFLTYFQNEAQLEKSRLLSDRFSAERPKGSFSTLEIQRTEQGDSAMYLCASRRLEVTQYFGPGTRLLVL.